The 9 T cell receptor beta chains in this list originate from one sample, sequenced in a study of cytomegalovirus exposure and HLA in healthy donors. PCR was performed using 60 Vbeta and 13 Jbeta primers. TCRdb's table, derived via immunoSEQ multiplex PCR, lists solely in-frame clones and lacks some. This repertoire shows about 190,000 clones, roughly 80% found once; its top ten account for around 4%. Sequencing used PBMCs. The receptors originated from a man aged 50 or older in good health and CMV-seronegative.

The chain is built from TRBV7-9 and TRBJ1-1, with D tentatively TRBD1 (5 bases). The V gene lost 6 bases and the J gene lost 4 bases, with 12 bases spanning the gap. Germline loops: CDR1 SEHNR, CDR2 FQNEAQ (reference sequence). The CDR3 contains 13 residues. CDR3 amino acids: CASSHGGSTEAFF. The CDR3 nucleotides are TGTGCCAGCAGTCACGGGGGGAGCACTGAAGCTTTCTTT.

CDR3 amino acids: CASTGTSGGPSRTGELFF. In nucleotides, the CDR3 is TGTGCCAGCACAGGGACTAGCGGGGGCCCCTCCAGGACCGGGGAGCTGTTTTTT. The chain couples TRBV2 to TRBJ2-2, with TRBD2 matching 14 bases. The trim removed 7 bases at V and 5 bases at J, leaving 12 bases unmatched. The CDR3 covers 18 residues. CDR1 is SNHLY and CDR2 is FYNNEI in the germline V gene. Using reference TRBV2 and TRBJ2-2 for the parts outside the CDR3, the full variable domain is EPEVTQTPSHQVTQMGQEVILRCVPISNHLYFYWYRQILGQKVEFLVSFYNNEISEKSEIFDDQFSVERPDGSNFTLKIRSTKLEDSAMYFCASTGTSGGPSRTGELFFGEGSRLTVL.

V and J are TRBV15 and TRBJ2-3, with 11 bases matching TRBD2. Germline assignment: CDR1 LNHNV and CDR2 YYDKDF (reference sequence). The CDR3 covers 14 residues. Losses at the gene ends were 6 bases for V and 1 base for J; bases not matched to a gene: 0. The CDR3 region is CATRLAGGTDTQYF. The CDR3 bases are TGTGCCACCAGACTAGCGGGGGGCACAGATACGCAGTATTTT.

This clone appeared a single time. The chain carries TRBV6-5 and TRBJ2-7; TRBD1 agrees at 7 bases. This CDR3 is 13 amino acids long. Germline CDR1 reads MNHEY; CDR2 reads SVGAGI. V lost 8 bases and J lost 6; bases outside the gene matches: 10. CDR3 region: CASRGRGWAEQYF. The CDR3 DNA follows: TGTGCCAGCCGCGGCAGGGGGTGGGCCGAGCAGTACTTC.

The chain is built from TRBV19 and TRBJ2-7, with D possibly being TRBD1 (5 bases). CDR1 LNHDA and CDR2 SQIVND come from the germline V gene (reference sequence). This CDR3 region has 12 residues. The V end was cut by 10 bases, the J end by 3 bases, with 13 bases between. CDR3: CATSGAVYEQYF. In DNA, the CDR3 is TGTGCCACCTCTGGGGCAGTCTACGAGCAGTACTTC. The variable domain in full, with the rest retrieved from reference TRBV19 and TRBJ2-7, is DGGITQSPKYLFRKEGQNVTLSCEQNLNHDAMYWYRQDPGQGLRLIYYSQIVNDFQKGDIAEGYSVSREKKESFPLTVTSAQKNPTAFYLCATSGAVYEQYFGPGTRLTVT.

This chain's CDR3 is CASSAGQSSGNTIYF. CDR3 nucleotides: TGCGCCAGCAGCGCAGGACAGAGCTCTGGAAACACCATATATTTT. The genes are TRBV5-1 and TRBJ1-3; D possibly corresponds to TRBD1 (6 bases). V lost 4 bases and J 0 bases, leaving 11 bases between the germline ends. Looked up from germline, CDR1 is SGHRS and CDR2 is YFSETQ. The length of the CDR3 is 15 residues.

This clone was recorded at least ten times. Germline is not matched at one junction end, which may reflect a read error. V gene TRBV7-9 combines with J gene TRBJ1-4; TRBD1 is a possible D gene (6 bases). Germline-derived CDR1 and CDR2 are SEHNR and FQNEAQ (reference sequence). CDR3 size: 11 residues. CDR3 loop: CASSNTGTLSF. CDR3 sequence (DNA): TGTGCCAGCAGCAACACCGGGACACTATCATTT.

The CDR3 sequence is CASSLGVRGSTEAFF. For the CDR3, the DNA is TGTGCCAGCAGCTTGGGGGTTCGGGGGAGTACTGAAGCTTTCTTT. This chain joins TRBV5-8 and TRBJ1-1, with TRBD1 as a possible D gene (5 bases). The CDR3 consists of 15 residues. The germline V and J ends were trimmed by 0 bases and 5 bases, with 14 bases remaining between them. CDR1 SGHTS and CDR2 YDEGEE come from the germline V gene.

The rearrangement uses TRBV12-2 and TRBJ1-2; no DNA check was done on the table's D call, TRBD1. TRBV12-2 is recorded as a pseudogene. The CDR3 extends over 16 amino acids. The CDR3 sequence is CASRLGRQGPPYGYTF. Here the CDR3 DNA reads TGTGCAAGTCGCTTAGGTCGGCAGGGCCCCCCCTATGGCTACACCTTC.